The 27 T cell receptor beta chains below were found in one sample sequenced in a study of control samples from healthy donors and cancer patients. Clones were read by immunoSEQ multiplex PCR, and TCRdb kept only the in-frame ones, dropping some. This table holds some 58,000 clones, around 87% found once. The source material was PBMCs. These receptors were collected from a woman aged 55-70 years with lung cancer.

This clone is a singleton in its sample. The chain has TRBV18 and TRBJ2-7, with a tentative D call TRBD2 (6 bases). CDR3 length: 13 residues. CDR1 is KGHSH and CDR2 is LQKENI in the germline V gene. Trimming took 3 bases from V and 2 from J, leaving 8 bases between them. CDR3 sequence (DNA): TGTGCCAGCTCACCTTGGGAGGCCTACGAGCAGTACTTC. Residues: CASSPWEAYEQYF.

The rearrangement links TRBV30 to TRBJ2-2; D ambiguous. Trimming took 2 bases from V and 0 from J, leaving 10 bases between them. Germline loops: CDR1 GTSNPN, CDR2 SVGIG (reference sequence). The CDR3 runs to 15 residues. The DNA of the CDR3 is TGTGCCTGGAGTAAGTGGGGTCCGAACACCGGGGAGCTGTTTTTT. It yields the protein CAWSKWGPNTGELFF.

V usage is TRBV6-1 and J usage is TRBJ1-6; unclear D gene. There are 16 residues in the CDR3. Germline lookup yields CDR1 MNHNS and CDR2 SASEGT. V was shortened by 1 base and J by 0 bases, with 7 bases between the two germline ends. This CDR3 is CASSEVWSSYNSPLHF. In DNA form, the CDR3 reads TGTGCCAGCAGTGAAGTTTGGAGCTCCTATAATTCACCCCTCCACTTT.

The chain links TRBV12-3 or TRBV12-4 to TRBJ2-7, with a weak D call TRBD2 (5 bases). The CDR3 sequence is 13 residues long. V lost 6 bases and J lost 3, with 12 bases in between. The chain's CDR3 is CASRRTGIYEQYF. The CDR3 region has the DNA TGTGCCAGCAGAAGAACCGGGATCTACGAGCAGTACTTC.

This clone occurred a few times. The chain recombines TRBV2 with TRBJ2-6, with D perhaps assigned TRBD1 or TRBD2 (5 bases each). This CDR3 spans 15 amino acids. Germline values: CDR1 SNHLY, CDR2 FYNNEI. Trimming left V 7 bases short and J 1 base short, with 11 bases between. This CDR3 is CASKVGGSGANVLTF. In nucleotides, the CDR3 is TGTGCCAGCAAGGTTGGGGGATCTGGGGCCAACGTCCTGACTTTC.

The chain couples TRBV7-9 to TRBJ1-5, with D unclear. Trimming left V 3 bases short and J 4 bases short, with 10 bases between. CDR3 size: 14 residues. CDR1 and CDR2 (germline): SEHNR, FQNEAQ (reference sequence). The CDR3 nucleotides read TGTGCCAGCAGCTTCTCAGGTGAAAATCAGCCCCAGCATTTT. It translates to CASSFSGENQPQHF.

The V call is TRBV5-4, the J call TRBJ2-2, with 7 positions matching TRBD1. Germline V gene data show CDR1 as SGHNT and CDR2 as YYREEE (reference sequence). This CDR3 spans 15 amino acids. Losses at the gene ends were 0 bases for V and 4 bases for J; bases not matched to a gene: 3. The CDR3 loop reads CASSLDRGTTGELFF. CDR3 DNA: TGTGCCAGCAGCTTGGACAGGGGTACCACCGGGGAGCTGTTTTTT.

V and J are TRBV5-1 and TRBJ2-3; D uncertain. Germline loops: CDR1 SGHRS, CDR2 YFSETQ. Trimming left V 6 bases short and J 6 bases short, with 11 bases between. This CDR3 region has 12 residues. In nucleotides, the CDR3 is TGCGCCAGCACCCTGGCCGGGGATACGCAGTATTTT. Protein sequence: CASTLAGDTQYF.

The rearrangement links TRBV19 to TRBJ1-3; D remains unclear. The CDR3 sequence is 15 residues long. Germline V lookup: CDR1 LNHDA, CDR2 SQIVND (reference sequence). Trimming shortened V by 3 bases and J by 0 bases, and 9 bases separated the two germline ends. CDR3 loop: CASSMQSVSGNTIYF. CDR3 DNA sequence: TGTGCCAGTAGTATGCAGTCGGTCTCTGGAAACACCATATATTTT.

The CDR3 DNA reads TGTGCCAGCAGTTCCGGGCTGGGACTAGCGGGAGGCCTCACCGGGGAGCTGTTTTTT. As protein: CASSSGLGLAGGLTGELFF. The chain combines TRBV28 with TRBJ2-2, with 15 bases that match TRBD2. CDR3 size: 19 residues. The V segment lost 4 bases and the J segment 4 bases; nucleotides outside the gene matches: 10. Per germline, CDR1 MDHEN and CDR2 SYDVKM.

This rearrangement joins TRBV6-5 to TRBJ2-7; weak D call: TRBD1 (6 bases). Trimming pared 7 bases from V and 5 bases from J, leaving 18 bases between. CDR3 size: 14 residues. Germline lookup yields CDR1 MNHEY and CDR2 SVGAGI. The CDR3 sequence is CASTRSAQGHEQYF. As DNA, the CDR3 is TGTGCCAGCACCCGGTCGGCACAGGGCCACGAGCAGTACTTC.

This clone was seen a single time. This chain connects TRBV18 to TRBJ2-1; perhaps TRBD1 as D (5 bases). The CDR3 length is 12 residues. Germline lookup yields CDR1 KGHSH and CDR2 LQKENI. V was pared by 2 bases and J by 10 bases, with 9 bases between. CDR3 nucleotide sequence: TGTGCCAGCTCACCAGATTCAGGGGAGCAGTTCTTC. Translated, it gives CASSPDSGEQFF.

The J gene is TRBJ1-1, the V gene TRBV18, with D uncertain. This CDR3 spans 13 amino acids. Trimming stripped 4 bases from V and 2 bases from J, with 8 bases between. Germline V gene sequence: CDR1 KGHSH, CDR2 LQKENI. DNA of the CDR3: TGTGCCAGCTCACTCATTTCTAACACTGAAGCTTTCTTT. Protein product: CASSLISNTEAFF.

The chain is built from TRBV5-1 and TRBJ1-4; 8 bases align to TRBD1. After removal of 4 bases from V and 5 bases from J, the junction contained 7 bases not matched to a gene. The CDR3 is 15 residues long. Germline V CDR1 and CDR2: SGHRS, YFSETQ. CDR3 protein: CASSGTGTVNEKLFF. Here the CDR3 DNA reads TGCGCCAGCAGCGGGACAGGAACCGTCAATGAAAAACTGTTTTTT. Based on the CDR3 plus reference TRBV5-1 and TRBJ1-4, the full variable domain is KAGVTQTPRYLIKTRGQQVTLSCSPISGHRSVSWYQQTPGQGLQFLFEYFSETQRNKGNFPGRFSGRQFSNSRSEMNVSTLELGDSALYLCASSGTGTVNEKLFFGSGTQLSVL.

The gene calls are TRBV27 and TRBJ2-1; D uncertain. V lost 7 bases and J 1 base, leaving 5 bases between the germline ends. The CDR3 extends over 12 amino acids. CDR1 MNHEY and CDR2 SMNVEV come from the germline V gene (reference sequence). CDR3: CASTDSYNEQFF. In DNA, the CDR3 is TGTGCCAGCACCGATTCCTACAATGAGCAGTTCTTC.

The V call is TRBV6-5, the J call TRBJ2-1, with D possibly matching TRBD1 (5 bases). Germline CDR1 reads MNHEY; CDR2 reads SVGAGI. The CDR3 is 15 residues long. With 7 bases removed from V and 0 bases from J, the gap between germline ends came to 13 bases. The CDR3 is CASTYRSVSYNEQFF. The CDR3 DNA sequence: TGTGCCAGCACGTACAGGTCTGTCTCCTACAATGAGCAGTTCTTC.

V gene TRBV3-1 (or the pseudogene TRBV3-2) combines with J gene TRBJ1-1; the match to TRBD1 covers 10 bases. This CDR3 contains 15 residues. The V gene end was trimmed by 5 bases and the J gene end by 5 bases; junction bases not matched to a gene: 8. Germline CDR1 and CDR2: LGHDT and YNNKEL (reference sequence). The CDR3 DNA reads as TGTGCCAGCAGCTCCTGGACAGGGGGACGGACTGAAGCTTTCTTT. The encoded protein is CASSSWTGGRTEAFF.

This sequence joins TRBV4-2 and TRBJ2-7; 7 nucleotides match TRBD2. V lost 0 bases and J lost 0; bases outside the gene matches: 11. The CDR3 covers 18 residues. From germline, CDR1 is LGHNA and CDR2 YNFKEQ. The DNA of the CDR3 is TGTGCCAGCAGCCAAGAGGGTCGATTGGCGGGGGTCTCCTACGAGCAGTACTTC. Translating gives CASSQEGRLAGVSYEQYF.

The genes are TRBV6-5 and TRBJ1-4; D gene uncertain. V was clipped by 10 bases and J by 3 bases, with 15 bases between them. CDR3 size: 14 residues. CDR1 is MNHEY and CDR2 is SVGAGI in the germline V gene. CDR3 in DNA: TGTGCCATCCTCTCGCAGCTCCCTAATGAAAAACTGTTTTTT. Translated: CAILSQLPNEKLFF.

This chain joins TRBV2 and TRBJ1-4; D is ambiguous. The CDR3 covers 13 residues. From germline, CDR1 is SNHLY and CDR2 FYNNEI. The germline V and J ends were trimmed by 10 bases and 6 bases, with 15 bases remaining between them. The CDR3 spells CATGPLPDEKLFF. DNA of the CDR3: TGTGCCACCGGGCCTCTTCCTGATGAAAAACTGTTTTTT.

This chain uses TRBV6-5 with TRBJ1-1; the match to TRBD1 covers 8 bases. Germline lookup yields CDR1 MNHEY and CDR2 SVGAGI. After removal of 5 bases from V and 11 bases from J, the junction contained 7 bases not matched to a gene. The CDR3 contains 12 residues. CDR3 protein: CASSNGQGAAFF. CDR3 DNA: TGTGCCAGCAGTAACGGACAGGGCGCGGCTTTCTTT.

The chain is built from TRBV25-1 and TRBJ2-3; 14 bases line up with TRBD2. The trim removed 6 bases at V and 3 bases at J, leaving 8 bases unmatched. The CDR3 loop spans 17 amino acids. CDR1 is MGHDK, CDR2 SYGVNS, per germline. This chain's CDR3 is CASRGGLAGVGTDTQYF. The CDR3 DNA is TGTGCCAGCAGAGGGGGACTAGCGGGAGTCGGGACAGATACGCAGTATTTT.

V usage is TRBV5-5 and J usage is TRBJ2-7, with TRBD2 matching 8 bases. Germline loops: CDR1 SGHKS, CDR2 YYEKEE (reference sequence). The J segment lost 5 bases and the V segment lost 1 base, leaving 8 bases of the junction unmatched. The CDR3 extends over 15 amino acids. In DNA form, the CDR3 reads TGTGCCAGCAGCTTGATGCGGGGGGCGGGACACGAGCAGTACTTC. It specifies CASSLMRGAGHEQYF.

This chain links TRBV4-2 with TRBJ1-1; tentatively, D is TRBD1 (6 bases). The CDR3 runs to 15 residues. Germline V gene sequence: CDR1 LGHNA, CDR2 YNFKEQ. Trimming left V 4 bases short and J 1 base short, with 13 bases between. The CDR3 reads CASSRSYRANTEAFF. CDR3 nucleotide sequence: TGTGCCAGCAGCCGCTCCTACAGGGCGAACACTGAAGCTTTCTTT.

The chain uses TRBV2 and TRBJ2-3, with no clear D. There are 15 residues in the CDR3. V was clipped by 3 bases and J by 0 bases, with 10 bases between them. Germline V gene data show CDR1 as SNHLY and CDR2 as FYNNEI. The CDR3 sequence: CASSDSETSTDTQYF. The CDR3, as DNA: TGTGCCAGCAGTGATTCTGAAACTAGCACAGATACGCAGTATTTT.

The CDR3 loop reads CASSQDSTFSGNTIYF. The CDR3 coding sequence is TGCGCCAGCAGCCAAGATAGTACCTTCTCTGGAAACACCATATATTTT. This chain links TRBV4-1 with TRBJ1-3; D is unresolved. V shed 0 bases and J shed 0 bases, with 9 bases lying between them. The CDR3 spans 16 residues. Germline CDR1 reads MGHRA; CDR2 reads YSYEKL.

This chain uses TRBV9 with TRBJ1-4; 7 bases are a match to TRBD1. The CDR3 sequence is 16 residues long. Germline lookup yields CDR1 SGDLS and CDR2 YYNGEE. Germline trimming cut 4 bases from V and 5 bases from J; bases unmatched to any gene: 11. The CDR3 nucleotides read TGTGCCAGCAGCTCCGTAAGCGACAGGGTGAATGAAAAACTGTTTTTT. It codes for CASSSVSDRVNEKLFF. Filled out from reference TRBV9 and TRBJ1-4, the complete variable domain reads DSGVTQTPKHLITATGQRVTLRCSPRSGDLSVYWYQQSLDQGLQFLIQYYNGEERAKGNILERFSAQQFPDLHSELNLSSLELGDSALYFCASSSVSDRVNEKLFFGSGTQLSVL.